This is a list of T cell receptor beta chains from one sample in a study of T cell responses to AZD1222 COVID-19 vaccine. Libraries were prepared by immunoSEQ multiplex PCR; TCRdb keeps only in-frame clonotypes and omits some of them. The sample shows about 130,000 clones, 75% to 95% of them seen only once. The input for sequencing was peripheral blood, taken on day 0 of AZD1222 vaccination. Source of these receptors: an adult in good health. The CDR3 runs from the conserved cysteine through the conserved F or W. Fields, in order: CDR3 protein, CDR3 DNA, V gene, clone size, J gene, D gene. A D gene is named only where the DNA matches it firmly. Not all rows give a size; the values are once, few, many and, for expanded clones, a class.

CASSLWGGGPEYEQYF TGTGCCAGCAGCTTGTGGGGGGGCGGTCCCGAGTACGAGCAGTACTTC TRBV5-6 - TRBJ2-7 -
CASSPNRYEQYF TGTGCCAGCAGTCCCAACAGATACGAGCAGTACTTC TRBV28 - TRBJ2-7 -
CASSHVTGGNTGELFF TGTGCCAGCAGCCATGTAACAGGGGGGAACACCGGGGAGCTGTTTTTT TRBV3-1/TRBV3-2 - TRBJ2-2 TRBD1
CASSPRATGELFF TGTGCCAGCAGCCCTCGCGCCACCGGGGAGCTGTTTTTT TRBV14 - TRBJ2-2 -
CASSSSRDSWYNEQFF TGTGCCAGCAGCTCTTCCCGGGATAGCTGGTACAATGAGCAGTTCTTC TRBV28 - TRBJ2-1 -
CASSPQGRGGELFF TGTGCCAGCAGTCCACAGGGACGTGGCGGGGAGCTGTTTTTT TRBV28 - TRBJ2-2 -
CASSLSIVRANTGELFF TGTGCCAGCAGTTTAAGTATCGTCAGGGCGAATACCGGGGAGCTGTTTTTT TRBV27 - TRBJ2-2 -
CASSYLGGSSYEQYF TGTGCCAGCAGTTACCTCGGGGGGAGCTCCTACGAGCAGTACTTC TRBV6-2/TRBV6-3 - TRBJ2-7 TRBD2
CSASPGNNSPLHF TGCAGTGCTAGTCCGGGAAATAATTCACCCCTCCACTTT TRBV20-1 - TRBJ1-6 -
CASRSPGRGYNSPLHF TGTGCCAGCAGATCACCGGGCCGGGGGTATAATTCACCCCTCCACTTT TRBV28 - TRBJ1-6 -
CASSLGVGDFYGYTF TGTGCCAGCAGCCTGGGGGTGGGGGACTTCTATGGCTACACCTTC TRBV7-2 once TRBJ1-2 -
CASSTQGNQPQHF TGTGCCAGCAGCACCCAGGGAAATCAGCCCCAGCATTTT TRBV11-1 - TRBJ1-5 -
CASSHGSGWMPWETQYF TGTGCCAGCAGTCACGGGTCGGGGTGGATGCCATGGGAGACCCAGTACTTC TRBV6-6 once TRBJ2-5 -
CASKRTGVNTEAFF TGTGCCAGCAAGAGGACAGGGGTGAACACTGAAGCTTTCTTT TRBV6-5 - TRBJ1-1 TRBD1
CASIGTVNTGELFF TGTGCCAGTATTGGGACAGTGAACACCGGGGAGCTGTTTTTT TRBV19 - TRBJ2-2 TRBD1
CASSLGQGAYEKLFF TGTGCCAGCAGCCTCGGACAGGGGGCTTATGAAAAACTGTTTTTT TRBV6-5 once TRBJ1-4 TRBD1
CASSKGGVQNTEAFF TGTGCCAGTAGTAAAGGGGGGGTCCAGAACACTGAAGCTTTCTTT TRBV19 - TRBJ1-1 -
CASSLGRSGEQYF TGCGCCAGCAGCTTGGGCCGCTCAGGCGAGCAGTACTTC TRBV5-1 - TRBJ2-7 -
CASTRGLSSTDTQYF TGTGCCAGTACCCGGGGGTTGTCTAGCACAGATACGCAGTATTTT TRBV19 - TRBJ2-3 -
CASSPQLLGGYTF TGTGCCAGCTCACCACAGTTACTCGGAGGCTACACCTTC TRBV18 - TRBJ1-2 -
CASSLPDRDNYGYTF TGTGCCAGCAGTCTACCGGACAGGGATAACTATGGCTACACCTTC TRBV6-5 few TRBJ1-2 TRBD1
CASSSTGGNQPQHF TGCGCCAGCAGCTCTACAGGGGGCAATCAGCCCCAGCATTTT TRBV5-1 - TRBJ1-5 TRBD1
CASSQAGGLAQYF TGTGCCAGCAGCCAAGCAGGGGGCCTAGCGCAGTATTTT TRBV14 - TRBJ2-3 TRBD1
CASRDLKETQYF TGTGCCAGCCGGGACCTTAAAGAGACCCAGTACTTC TRBV27 - TRBJ2-5 -
CASSPPGVTYEQYF TGTGCCAGCAGTCCCCCGGGGGTCACCTACGAGCAGTACTTC TRBV28 - TRBJ2-7 -
CASSLGQGVGNTIYF TGTGCCAGCTCACTGGGACAGGGAGTTGGAAACACCATATATTTT TRBV18 - TRBJ1-3 TRBD1
CASSLGLGISGQETQYF TGTGCCAGCAGCTTAGGTTTGGGAATTTCAGGGCAAGAGACCCAGTACTTC TRBV7-8 - TRBJ2-5 -
CASSPSGGRETQYF TGTGCCAGCAGCCCAAGTGGGGGACGGGAGACCCAGTACTTC TRBV7-8 once TRBJ2-5 -
CAWALQDRYDEQYF TGTGCCTGGGCTCTTCAGGACAGGTACGACGAGCAGTACTTC TRBV30 - TRBJ2-7 TRBD1
CSVEGQGDNEQFF TGCAGCGTTGAGGGACAGGGAGACAATGAGCAGTTCTTC TRBV29-1 - TRBJ2-1 TRBD1
CASRLQGEGYGYTF TGTGCCAGCAGATTACAGGGGGAAGGGTATGGCTACACCTTC TRBV28 - TRBJ1-2 TRBD1
CASTRANYGYTF TGTGCCAGCACAAGGGCCAACTATGGCTACACCTTC TRBV28 few TRBJ1-2 -
CASSFGTATDTQYF TGCGCCAGCAGCTTCGGGACAGCCACAGATACGCAGTATTTT TRBV5-1 - TRBJ2-3 TRBD1
CASSLGPGTDTQYF TGTGCCAGCAGCTTAGGACCAGGGACAGATACGCAGTATTTT TRBV7-6 - TRBJ2-3 -
CASSQRRLVSGNTIYF TGTGCCAGCAGCCAAAGACGACTGGTTTCTGGAAACACCATATATTTT TRBV14 - TRBJ1-3 -
CASSLDGGGVYYGYTF TGTGCCAGTAGCCTCGATGGGGGCGGGGTCTACTATGGCTACACCTTC TRBV19 - TRBJ1-2 -
CASSLRAGANVLTF TGTGCCAGCAGCTTAAGAGCCGGGGCCAACGTCCTGACTTTC TRBV7-3 - TRBJ2-6 -
CASSKAGGLRNSPLHF TGTGCCAGCAGCAAAGCCGGGGGTCTGAGAAATTCACCCCTCCACTTT TRBV21-1 - TRBJ1-6 -
CASSLEVDSTEAFF TGTGCTAGCAGCTTAGAAGTTGACAGCACTGAAGCTTTCTTT TRBV7-7 - TRBJ1-1 -